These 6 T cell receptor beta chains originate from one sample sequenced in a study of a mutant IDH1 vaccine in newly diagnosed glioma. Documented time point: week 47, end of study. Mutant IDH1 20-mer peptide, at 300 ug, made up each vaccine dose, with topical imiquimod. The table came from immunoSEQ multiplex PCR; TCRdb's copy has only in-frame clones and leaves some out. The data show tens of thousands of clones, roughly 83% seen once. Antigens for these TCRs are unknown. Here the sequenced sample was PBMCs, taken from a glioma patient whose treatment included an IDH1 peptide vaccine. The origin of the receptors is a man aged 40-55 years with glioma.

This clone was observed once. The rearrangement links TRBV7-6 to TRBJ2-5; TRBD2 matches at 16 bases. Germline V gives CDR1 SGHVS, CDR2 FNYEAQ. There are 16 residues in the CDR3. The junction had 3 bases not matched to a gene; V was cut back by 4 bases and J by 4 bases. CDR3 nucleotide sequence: TGTGCCAGCAGCTCCGGGACTAGCGGGAGGGCAGAGACCCAGTACTTC. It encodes CASSSGTSGRAETQYF.

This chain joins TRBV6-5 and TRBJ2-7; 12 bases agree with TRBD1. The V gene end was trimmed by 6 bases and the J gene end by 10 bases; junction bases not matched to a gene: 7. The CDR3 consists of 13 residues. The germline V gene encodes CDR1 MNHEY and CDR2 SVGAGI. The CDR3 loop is CASRPGQGAFQYF. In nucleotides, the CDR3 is TGTGCCAGCAGACCGGGACAGGGGGCTTTCCAGTACTTC.

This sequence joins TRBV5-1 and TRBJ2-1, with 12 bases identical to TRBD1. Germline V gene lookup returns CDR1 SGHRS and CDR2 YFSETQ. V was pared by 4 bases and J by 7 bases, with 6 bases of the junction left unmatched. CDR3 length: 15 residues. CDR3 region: CASSQPGQGANEQFF. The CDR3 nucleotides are TGCGCCAGCAGCCAACCGGGACAGGGGGCGAATGAGCAGTTCTTC.

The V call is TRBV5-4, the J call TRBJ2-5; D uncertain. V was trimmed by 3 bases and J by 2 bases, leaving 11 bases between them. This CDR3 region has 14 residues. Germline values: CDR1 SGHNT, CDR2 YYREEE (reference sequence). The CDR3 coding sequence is TGTGCCAGCAGCTCGGCCGGCGTTCAAGAGACCCAGTACTTC. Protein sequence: CASSSAGVQETQYF. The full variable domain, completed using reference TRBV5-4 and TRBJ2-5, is ETGVTQSPTHLIKTRGQQVTLRCSSQSGHNTVSWYQQALGQGPQFIFQYYREEENGRGNFPPRFSGLQFPNYSSELNVNALELDDSALYLCASSSAGVQETQYFGPGTRLLVL.

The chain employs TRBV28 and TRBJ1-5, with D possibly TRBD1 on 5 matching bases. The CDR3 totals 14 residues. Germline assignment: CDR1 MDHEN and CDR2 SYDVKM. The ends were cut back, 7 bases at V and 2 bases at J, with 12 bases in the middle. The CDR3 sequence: CASTRAGGNQPQHF. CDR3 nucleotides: TGTGCCAGCACAAGGGCGGGGGGCAATCAGCCCCAGCATTTT.

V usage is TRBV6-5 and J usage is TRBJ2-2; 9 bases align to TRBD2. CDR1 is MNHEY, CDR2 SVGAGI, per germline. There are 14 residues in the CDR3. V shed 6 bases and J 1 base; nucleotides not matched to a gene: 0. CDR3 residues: CASRAGGNTGELFF. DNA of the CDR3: TGTGCCAGCAGAGCGGGAGGGAACACCGGGGAGCTGTTTTTT.